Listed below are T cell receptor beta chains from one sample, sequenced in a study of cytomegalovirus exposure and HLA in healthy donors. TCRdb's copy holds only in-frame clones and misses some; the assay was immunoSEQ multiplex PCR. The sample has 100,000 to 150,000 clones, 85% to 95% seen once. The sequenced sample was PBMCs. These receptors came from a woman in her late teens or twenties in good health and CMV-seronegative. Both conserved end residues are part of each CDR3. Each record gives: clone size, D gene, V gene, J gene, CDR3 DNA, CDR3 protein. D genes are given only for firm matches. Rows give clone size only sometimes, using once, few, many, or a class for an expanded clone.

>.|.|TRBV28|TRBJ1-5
TGTGCCAGCAGTTTATCATGGGGAGCGGGACAGCCCCAGCATTTT
CASSLSWGAGQPQHF
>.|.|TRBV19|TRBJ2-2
TGTGCCAGTAGTACAGCAACAGGGAGGGGTGTAGCCGGGGAGCTGTTTTTT
CASSTATGRGVAGELFF
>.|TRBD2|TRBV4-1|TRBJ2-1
TGCGCCAGCAGCCAAGATTGGGCTAGCGGCGATGAGCAGTTCTTC
CASSQDWASGDEQFF
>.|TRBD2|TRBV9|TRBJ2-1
TGTGCCAGCAGCCCAAGGGGACTAGCAAACTATGAGCAGTTCTTC
CASSPRGLANYEQFF
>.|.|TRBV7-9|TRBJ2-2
TGTGCCAGCAGCTTAGATCCCATCGGGGAGCTGTTTTTT
CASSLDPIGELFF
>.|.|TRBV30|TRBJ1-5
TGTGCCTGGGGACAGTCATATCAGCCCCAGCATTTT
CAWGQSYQPQHF
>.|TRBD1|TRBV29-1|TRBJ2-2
TGCAGCGTAATGGACAGGGTCACCGGGGAGCTGTTTTTT
CSVMDRVTGELFF
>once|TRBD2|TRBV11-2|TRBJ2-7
TGTGCCAGCAGCTTAGGGCCTAGCGGGAGTGGGTACGAGCAGTACTTC
CASSLGPSGSGYEQYF
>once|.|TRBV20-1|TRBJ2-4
TGCAGTGCTAGGGACTCGGGCATTCAGTACTTC
CSARDSGIQYF
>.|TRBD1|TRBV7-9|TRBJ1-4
TGTGCCAGCAGCCCGCCGGGACAGAGTAATGAAAAACTGTTTTTT
CASSPPGQSNEKLFF
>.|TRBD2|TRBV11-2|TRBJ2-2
TGTGCCAGCAGCACCCCCGGGGGGAATTCGAACACCGGGGAGCTGTTTTTT
CASSTPGGNSNTGELFF
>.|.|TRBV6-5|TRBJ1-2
TGTGCCAGCAGTAAACAGGGCCATGGCTACACCTTC
CASSKQGHGYTF
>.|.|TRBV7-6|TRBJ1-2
TGTGCCAGCAGCCTAAGAGGCGAGGATGGCTACACCTTC
CASSLRGEDGYTF
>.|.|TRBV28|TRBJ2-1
TGTGCCAGCAGCCCAGCCGGCGGCCAAGAGCAGTTCTTC
CASSPAGGQEQFF
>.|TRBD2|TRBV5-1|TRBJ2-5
TGCGCCAGCAGCTCTCCTGTAGCGGGGGAACAAGAGACCCAGTACTTC
CASSSPVAGEQETQYF
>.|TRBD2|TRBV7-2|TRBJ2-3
TGTGCCAGCAGCTTAATGATGTCGGGAGGGCCGACAGATACGCAGTATTTT
CASSLMMSGGPTDTQYF
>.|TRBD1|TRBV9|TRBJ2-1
TGTGCCAGCAGCAAGGTGGGACAGGGGGCGGTAAATGAGCAGTTCTTC
CASSKVGQGAVNEQFF
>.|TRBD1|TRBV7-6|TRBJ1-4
TGTGCCAGCAGCTCCATCGGGACAGGGGATGAAAAACTGTTTTTT
CASSSIGTGDEKLFF
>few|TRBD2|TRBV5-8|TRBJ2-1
TGTGCCACAGAGACAGGGACTAGCGGAAATGAGCAGTTCTTC
CATETGTSGNEQFF
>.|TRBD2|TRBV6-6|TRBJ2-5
TGTGCCAGCAGTTACCCGGCTAGCGGAGAGACCCAGTACTTC
CASSYPASGETQYF
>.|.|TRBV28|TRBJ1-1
TGTGCCACTAAGGGGTCGGGGGGAAACACTGAAGCTTTCTTT
CATKGSGGNTEAFF
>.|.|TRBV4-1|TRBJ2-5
TGCGCCAGCAGCCAAGTAGGAGAAGAGACCCAGTACTTC
CASSQVGEETQYF
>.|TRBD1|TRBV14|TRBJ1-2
TGTGCCAGCAGCCCCCCCGGGGCAGGGGGTTTGTATGGCTACACCTTC
CASSPPGAGGLYGYTF
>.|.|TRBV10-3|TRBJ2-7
TGTGCCATCAGTGGGATCGACAGGACTGGCTACGAGCAGTACTTC
CAISGIDRTGYEQYF
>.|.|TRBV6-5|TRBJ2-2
TGTGCCAGCAGTTTATCCGGGACTCTAGGCGGGGAGCTGTTTTTT
CASSLSGTLGGELFF
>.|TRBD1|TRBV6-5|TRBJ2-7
TGTGCCAGCAGTCTAAATACAGGGGTCTGGTACGAGCAGTACTTC
CASSLNTGVWYEQYF
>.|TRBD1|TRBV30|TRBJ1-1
TGTGCCTGGAGTTACAGGGGAATGAACACTGAAGCTTTCTTT
CAWSYRGMNTEAFF
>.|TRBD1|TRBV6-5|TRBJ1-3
TGTGCCAGCAGTTACTCGGGGGGACAGTTAAGAAACACCATATATTTT
CASSYSGGQLRNTIYF
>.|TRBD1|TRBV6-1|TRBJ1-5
TGTGCCAGCCGGGACAGCCCAAATCAGCCCCAGCATTTT
CASRDSPNQPQHF
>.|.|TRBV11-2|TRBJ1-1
TGTGCCAGCAGTAGCAGTGAAGCTTTCTTT
CASSSSEAFF
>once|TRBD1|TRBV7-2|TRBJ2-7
TGTGCCAGCAGCAGGGACAGTTCCACCCTCTCCTACGAGCAGTACTTC
CASSRDSSTLSYEQYF
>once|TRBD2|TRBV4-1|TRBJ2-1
TGCGCCAGCAGCCCCCGCCCCGCCAGAAGTAGCGGGAATGAGCAGTTCTTC
CASSPRPARSSGNEQFF
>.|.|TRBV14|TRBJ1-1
TGTGCCAGCAGCCAAGCGACAGCCCCATGGGCTGAAGCTTTCTTT
CASSQATAPWAEAFF
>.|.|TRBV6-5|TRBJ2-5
TGTGCCAGCAGGACAACAGGGGGGGAGGAGACCCAGTACTTC
CASRTTGGEETQYF
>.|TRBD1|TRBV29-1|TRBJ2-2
TGCAGCGTTTGGGACAGTATGGACACCGGGGAGCTGTTTTTT
CSVWDSMDTGELFF
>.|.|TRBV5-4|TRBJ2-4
TGTGCCAGCAGCGGTTGGGACAACCAAAACATTCAGTACTTC
CASSGWDNQNIQYF
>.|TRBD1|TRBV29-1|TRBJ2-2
TGCAGCGTCTGGACAGGGACCGGGGAGCTGTTTTTT
CSVWTGTGELFF
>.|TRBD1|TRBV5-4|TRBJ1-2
TGTGCCAGCAGCTTATGGACAGGGCCCGCGCATGGCTACACCTTC
CASSLWTGPAHGYTF
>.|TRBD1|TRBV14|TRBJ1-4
TGTGCCAGCAGCCGCCCCGGGACAGGGCCCGAAAAACTGTTTTTT
CASSRPGTGPEKLFF
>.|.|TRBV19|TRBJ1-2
TGTGCCAGTAGTTTAATGAACAGGGAAGGTAATGGCTACACCTTC
CASSLMNREGNGYTF
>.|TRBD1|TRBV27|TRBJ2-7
TGTGCCAGCAGTTTTGGGACAGGGGGTTTCGGCGAGCAGTACTTC
CASSFGTGGFGEQYF
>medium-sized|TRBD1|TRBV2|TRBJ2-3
TGTGCCAGCAGTGAAGGCCCCCGGACAGGGGTTTTTGGAGATACGCAGTATTTT
CASSEGPRTGVFGDTQYF
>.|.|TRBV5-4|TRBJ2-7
TGTGCCAGCAGCTTGTTCCTGGGCGGCAGGGATACCTACGAGCAGTACTTC
CASSLFLGGRDTYEQYF